These 9 T cell receptor beta chains were sequenced from one sample in a study of OX40 agonist ivuxolimab in advanced cancers. Sequencing was performed with immunoSEQ multiplex PCR; in TCRdb, only in-frame clones are kept and a portion is missing. The table lists approximately 84,000 clones, 94% of them singletons. Sample: CD4+ or CD8+ T cells sorted from blood, taken in a trial of the OX40 agonist ivuxolimab. The receptors come from an adult with an advanced solid tumor such as melanoma, head and neck, liver or kidney cancer.

The CDR3 sequence is CASGLPPSQNTGELFF. For the CDR3, the DNA is TGTGCTAGTGGTTTACCGCCAAGCCAGAACACCGGGGAGCTGTTTTTT. The gene calls are TRBV12-5 and TRBJ2-2; D uncertain. Germline V gene data show CDR1 as LGHNT and CDR2 as FRNRAP. The CDR3 runs 16 residues. Trimming cost V 3 bases and J 1 base, with 12 bases left between them. The full variable domain, in which reference TRBV12-5 and TRBJ2-2 provide the parts outside the CDR3, is DARVTQTPRHKVTEMGQEVTMRCQPILGHNTVFWYRQTMMQGLELLAYFRNRAPLDDSGMPKDRFSAEMPDATLATLKIQPSEPRDSAVYFCASGLPPSQNTGELFFGEGSRLTVL.

The gene calls are TRBV19 and TRBJ1-2; TRBD1 matches at 8 bases. The CDR3 contains 13 residues. The V gene's germline CDR1 is LNHDA and CDR2 SQIVND (reference sequence). The J segment lost 4 bases and the V segment lost 10 bases, leaving 8 bases of the junction unmatched. The chain's CDR3 is CAIGQGGFYGYTF. CDR3 sequence (DNA): TGTGCCATCGGACAGGGCGGATTCTATGGCTACACCTTC.

CDR3: CASSQDGAGYEQYF. DNA for the CDR3: TGCGCCAGCAGCCAAGATGGGGCCGGCTACGAGCAGTACTTC. The V and J genes are TRBV4-3 and TRBJ2-7; D possibly corresponds to TRBD1 (5 bases). Germline V CDR1 and CDR2: LGHNA, YSLEER. V was clipped by 0 bases and J by 3 bases, with 9 bases between them. The CDR3 runs 14 residues.

V is TRBV27 and J is TRBJ2-1; possible D gene TRBD1, 6 bases. V gave up 6 bases and J gave up 6 bases, with 9 bases separating them. Germline assignment: CDR1 MNHEY and CDR2 SMNVEV (reference sequence). This CDR3 contains 12 residues. As DNA, the CDR3 is TGTGCCAGCAGGTCAGGGGCCAATGAGCAGTTCTTC. Its protein is CASRSGANEQFF.

The rearrangement links TRBV30 to TRBJ2-3, with 9 positions matching TRBD1. Per germline, CDR1 GTSNPN and CDR2 SVGIG (reference sequence). Unmatched junction bases numbered 8, after V lost 0 bases and J lost 4 bases. This CDR3 comprises 16 residues. The CDR3 sequence is CAWSVPWDRVADTQYF. The DNA for the CDR3 is TGTGCCTGGAGTGTACCCTGGGACAGGGTGGCAGATACGCAGTATTTT. Full variable domain (remainder filled in from reference TRBV30 and TRBJ2-3): SQTIHQWPATLVQPVGSPLSLECTVEGTSNPNLYWYRQAAGRGLQLLFYSVGIGQISSEVPQNLSASRPQDRQFILSSKKLLLSDSGFYLCAWSVPWDRVADTQYFGPGTRLTVL.

The count of this clone is one. The V gene is TRBV6-5, the J gene TRBJ2-7; 8 bases line up with TRBD1. The CDR3 contains 15 residues. Trimming at V came to 0 bases and at J to 2 bases, leaving 3 bases not matched to a gene. Germline V lookup: CDR1 MNHEY, CDR2 SVGAGI. The CDR3 DNA sequence: TGTGCCAGCAGTTACTCGTCGACAGGGGCCTACGAGCAGTACTTC. Encoded protein: CASSYSSTGAYEQYF.

As concerns this clone: The sample holds other DNA sequences that translate to the same CDR3. The chain recombines TRBV27 with TRBJ2-7, with 10 bases fitting TRBD1. This CDR3 contains 14 residues. J lost 3 bases, V lost 5 bases, and 4 bases had no gene match. The germline gives CDR1 MNHEY, CDR2 SMNVEV (reference sequence). CDR3 DNA sequence: TGTGCCAGCAGTCCCGGGACAGGGGTCTACGAGCAGTACTTC. It translates to CASSPGTGVYEQYF.

The rearrangement uses TRBV5-5 and TRBJ2-5; TRBD2 aligns across 9 bases. V shed 4 bases, J shed 0 bases, and the junction held 10 bases outside the gene matches. The CDR3 has 17 amino acids. Germline loops: CDR1 SGHKS, CDR2 YYEKEE (reference sequence). The CDR3 bases are TGTGCCAGCAGCGAATTCATAGCGGGGGAAAACCAAGAGACCCAGTACTTC. Translating gives CASSEFIAGENQETQYF.

This rearrangement joins TRBV7-9 to TRBJ1-2; D gene unclear. Germline CDR1 and CDR2: SEHNR and FQNEAQ (reference sequence). The CDR3 runs to 16 residues. V was cut by 4 bases and J by 4 bases, with 19 bases left in between. CDR3 region: CASSSERNKEGYGYTF. The CDR3 nucleotides read TGTGCCAGCAGCTCAGAAAGGAACAAAGAAGGCTATGGCTACACCTTC.